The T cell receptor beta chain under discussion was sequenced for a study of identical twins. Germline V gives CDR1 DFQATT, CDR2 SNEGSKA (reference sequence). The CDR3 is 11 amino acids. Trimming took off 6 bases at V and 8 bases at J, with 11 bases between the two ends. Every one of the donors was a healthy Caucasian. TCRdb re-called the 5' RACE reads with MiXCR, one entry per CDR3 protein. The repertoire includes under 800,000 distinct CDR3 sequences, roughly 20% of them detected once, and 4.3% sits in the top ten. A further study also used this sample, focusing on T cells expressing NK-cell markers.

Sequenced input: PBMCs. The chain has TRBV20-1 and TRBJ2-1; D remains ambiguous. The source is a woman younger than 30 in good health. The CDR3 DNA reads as TGCAGTGCCAGACGGGTCTATGAGCAGTTCTTC. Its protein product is CSARRVYEQFF.